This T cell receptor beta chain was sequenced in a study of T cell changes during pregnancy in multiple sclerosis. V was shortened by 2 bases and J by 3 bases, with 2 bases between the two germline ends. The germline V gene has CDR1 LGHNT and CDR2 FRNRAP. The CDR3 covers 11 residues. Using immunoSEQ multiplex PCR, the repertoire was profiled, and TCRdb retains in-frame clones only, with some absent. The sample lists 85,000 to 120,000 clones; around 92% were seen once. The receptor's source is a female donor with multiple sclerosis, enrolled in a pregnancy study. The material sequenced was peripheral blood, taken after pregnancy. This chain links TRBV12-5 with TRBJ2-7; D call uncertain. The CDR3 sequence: CASGLLYEQYF. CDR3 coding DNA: TGTGCTAGTGGTTTGCTCTACGAGCAGTACTTC.